The 25 T cell receptor beta chains below all came from one sample that was sequenced in a study of CD8 T cells in Susac syndrome. RNA totalling about 0.45 to 1 ug underwent reverse transcription with random hexamers. One entry per CDR3 protein, called by TCRdb with MiXCR from the immunoSEQ multiplex PCR reads. The table includes fewer than 350,000 distinct CDR3 sequences, about 91% detected once. Sequenced input: CD4+ T cells from PBMCs. Receptor source: a human donor with multiple sclerosis.

V and J are TRBV12-3 or TRBV12-4 and TRBJ1-5, with 9 nucleotides matching TRBD1. The CDR3 runs to 16 residues. V shed 6 bases and J 5 bases; nucleotides not matched to a gene: 11. This CDR3 reads CASSPSPGQGDQPQHF. CDR3 coding DNA: TGTGCCAGCAGCCCCTCCCCGGGACAGGGCGATCAGCCCCAGCATTTT.

This chain connects TRBV24-1 to TRBJ2-2; the D gene is possibly TRBD2 (6 bases). This CDR3 is 16 amino acids long. The germline gives CDR1 KGHDR, CDR2 SFDVKD. The V gene lost 1 base and the J gene lost 4 bases, with 12 bases spanning the gap. The DNA of the CDR3 is TGTGCCACCAGTGATTTCACAACGGGGGTCACCGGGGAGCTGTTTTTT. Its protein is CATSDFTTGVTGELFF.

The chain joins TRBV20-1 to TRBJ2-3; TRBD2 agrees at 8 bases. Germline values: CDR1 DFQATT, CDR2 SNEGSKA (reference sequence). The CDR3 length is 13 residues. V lost 4 bases, J lost 6 bases, and 6 bases stayed unmatched. The CDR3 DNA sequence: TGCAGTGCTATCCCGGGGGGGGTTGATACGCAGTATTTT. Protein: CSAIPGGVDTQYF.

The rearrangement uses TRBV28 and TRBJ1-1; D is uncertain. Germline V gene sequence: CDR1 MDHEN, CDR2 SYDVKM. The CDR3 loop spans 13 amino acids. The V and J ends lost 8 bases and 4 bases respectively, with 14 bases between them. CDR3 nucleotides: TGTGCCAGCGAAGACCCGCGGGGCACTGAAGCTTTCTTT. Translated: CASEDPRGTEAFF.

This rearrangement joins TRBV5-1 to TRBJ1-2, with D hard to call. The CDR3 is 13 residues long. Germline-derived CDR1 and CDR2 are SGHRS and YFSETQ. V was pared by 4 bases and J by 4 bases, with 11 bases between. CDR3 bases: TGCGCCAGCAGCGCCGGGGTGGGCTATGGCTACACCTTC. Translation gives CASSAGVGYGYTF.

This clonotype was seen only once. The rearrangement uses TRBV3-1 and TRBJ2-3; the match to TRBD2 covers 8 bases. V trimming: 4 bases; J trimming: 0 bases; junction bases outside the gene matches: 9. Germline V lookup: CDR1 LGHDT, CDR2 YNNKEL (reference sequence). The length of the CDR3 is 17 residues. The CDR3 sequence: CASSLSGTNPSTDTQYF. CDR3 nucleotides: TGTGCCAGCAGCCTTAGCGGGACTAATCCTAGCACAGATACGCAGTATTTT.

This rearrangement joins TRBV2 to TRBJ1-2; D is unclear. The CDR3 contains 12 residues. V lost 4 bases, J lost 4 bases, and 7 bases lay in between. Germline V CDR1 and CDR2: SNHLY, FYNNEI. The CDR3 loop reads CASSGGLYGYTF. CDR3 bases: TGTGCCAGCAGTGGAGGCCTCTATGGCTACACCTTC.

The genes are TRBV14 and TRBJ2-1, with 11 bases fitting TRBD2. Germline V CDR1 and CDR2: SGHDN, FVKESK. J lost 6 bases, V lost 2 bases, and 6 bases had no gene match. CDR3 length equals 16 residues. CDR3 coding DNA: TGTGCCAGCAGCCAAAACTGGCTAGCGGGAGGCAATGAGCAGTTCTTC. Its translation is CASSQNWLAGGNEQFF.

The rearrangement links TRBV5-1 to TRBJ1-4; the D gene is possibly TRBD1 (6 bases). Germline V gene lookup returns CDR1 SGHRS and CDR2 YFSETQ. The CDR3 is 14 residues long. V shed 2 bases and J shed 7 bases, with 12 bases lying between them. This CDR3 is CASSLQGRLEKLFF. CDR3 nucleotide sequence: TGCGCCAGCAGCTTACAGGGCCGGCTTGAAAAACTGTTTTTT.

The chain joins TRBV30 to TRBJ2-2, with a tentative D call TRBD1 (5 bases). V dropped 4 bases and J dropped 4 bases, with 10 bases sitting between them. The germline gives CDR1 GTSNPN, CDR2 SVGIG (reference sequence). This CDR3 region has 13 residues. CDR3 DNA: TGTGCCTGGACCCGGACACCCACCGGGGAGCTGTTTTTT. It encodes CAWTRTPTGELFF.

V gene TRBV30 combines with J gene TRBJ1-5; D remains ambiguous. The CDR3 totals 14 residues. CDR1 is GTSNPN, CDR2 SVGIG, per germline (reference sequence). Trimming stripped 1 base from V and 0 bases from J, with 7 bases between. CDR3 nucleotide sequence: TGTGCCTGGAGTGGCCCTTCTAGCAATCAGCCCCAGCATTTT. It codes for CAWSGPSSNQPQHF.

This sequence joins TRBV6-5 and TRBJ2-7; 9 nucleotides agree with TRBD1. V was clipped by 6 bases and J by 5 bases; unmatched bases: 11. CDR3 length equals 15 residues. The germline V gene encodes CDR1 MNHEY and CDR2 SVGAGI. The CDR3 region is CASRPDRGGVNEQYF. In DNA, the CDR3 is TGTGCCAGCAGGCCGGACAGGGGAGGTGTCAACGAGCAGTACTTC.

V usage is TRBV2 and J usage is TRBJ2-2, with D perhaps matching TRBD2 (7 bases). Germline CDR1 SNHLY, CDR2 FYNNEI. V was clipped by 4 bases and J by 8 bases, with 17 bases between them. The CDR3 consists of 15 residues. This chain's CDR3 is CASSGWRGGSGELFF. CDR3 nucleotide sequence: TGTGCCAGCAGTGGCTGGAGGGGGGGATCTGGGGAGCTGTTTTTT.

The genes are TRBV7-2 and TRBJ1-5; perhaps TRBD1 as D (6 bases). Trimming cost V 5 bases and J 2 bases, with 13 bases left between them. The V gene's germline CDR1 is SGHTA and CDR2 FQGNSA. CDR3 length: 15 amino acids. CDR3 bases: TGTGCCAGCAGCCCCCAGACAGGAGGCAATCAGCCCCAGCATTTT. It encodes CASSPQTGGNQPQHF.

The chain uses TRBV24-1 and TRBJ2-2; the D gene could be TRBD1 or TRBD2 (5 bases each). The germline gives CDR1 KGHDR, CDR2 SFDVKD. CDR3 length: 16 amino acids. Trimming shortened V by 1 base and J by 4 bases, and 12 bases separated the two germline ends. The CDR3 region is CATSDFRGTFTGELFF. DNA for the CDR3: TGTGCCACCAGTGATTTTCGGGGCACTTTCACCGGGGAGCTGTTTTTT.

The chain uses TRBV6-6 and TRBJ1-1; D is unclear. Germline V lookup: CDR1 MNHNY, CDR2 SVGAGI (reference sequence). The V gene lost 8 bases and the J gene lost 3 bases, with 7 bases spanning the gap. The CDR3 runs to 11 residues. The CDR3 DNA is TGTGCCAGCCGTCGGGACACTGAAGCTTTCTTT. Its protein product is CASRRDTEAFF.

DNA for the CDR3: TGTGCCAGCAGCTTCGACCACTACGAGCAGTACTTC. Its translation is CASSFDHYEQYF. V and J are TRBV7-2 and TRBJ2-7, with D unclear. V was clipped by 3 bases and J by 3 bases, with 6 bases between them. Germline loops: CDR1 SGHTA, CDR2 FQGNSA. This CDR3 is 12 amino acids long.

The chain combines TRBV9 with TRBJ2-5; D remains unclear. The germline gives CDR1 SGDLS, CDR2 YYNGEE. The V and J ends lost 3 bases and 9 bases respectively, with 15 bases between them. CDR3 length: 13 amino acids. The CDR3 coding sequence is TGTGCCAGCAGCGCCCACCAGCAGGCGGCCCAGTACTTC. It codes for CASSAHQQAAQYF.

The rearrangement uses TRBV11-2 and TRBJ2-2; D is ambiguous. Germline CDR1 SGHAT, CDR2 FQNNGV. Trimming removed 2 bases from V and 0 bases from J, with 10 bases in between. CDR3 length: 16 amino acids. In DNA, the CDR3 is TGTGCCAGCAGCTTAACCCGGGCGGCGAACACCGGGGAGCTGTTTTTT. Translating it yields CASSLTRAANTGELFF.

This chain joins TRBV7-2 and TRBJ2-5; possibly TRBD2 for D (5 bases). This CDR3 contains 13 residues. Trimming took off 4 bases at V and 4 bases at J, with 10 bases between the two ends. Germline assignment: CDR1 SGHTA and CDR2 FQGNSA. The CDR3 reads CASSSEGLETQYF. The CDR3 nucleotides read TGTGCCAGCAGCTCCGAAGGACTAGAGACCCAGTACTTC.

V gene TRBV11-2 combines with J gene TRBJ2-7, with TRBD1 matching over 12 bases. CDR3 length: 16 amino acids. Looked up from germline, CDR1 is SGHAT and CDR2 is FQNNGV. The junction had 6 bases not matched to a gene; V was cut back by 1 base and J by 5 bases. For the CDR3, the DNA is TGTGCCAGCAGCTTAGTAGGTGGGACAGGGGGCAACGAGCAGTACTTC. Protein: CASSLVGGTGGNEQYF.

This chain links TRBV7-2 with TRBJ2-7, with 9 bases fitting TRBD1. The CDR3 sequence is 15 residues long. Per germline, CDR1 SGHTA and CDR2 FQGNSA. The V segment lost 1 base and the J segment 2 bases; nucleotides outside the gene matches: 3. DNA for the CDR3: TGTGCCAGCAGCTTAGGGGACAGGGCCACCTACGAGCAGTACTTC. The encoded protein is CASSLGDRATYEQYF.

The chain employs TRBV4-1 and TRBJ1-4, with a tentative D call TRBD1 (5 bases). V lost 0 bases and J lost 0, with 14 bases in between. The CDR3 has 18 amino acids. Germline loops: CDR1 MGHRA, CDR2 YSYEKL. CDR3 amino acids: CASSQDDSRLATNEKLFF. The DNA of the CDR3 is TGCGCCAGCAGCCAAGATGACAGCCGGCTTGCAACTAATGAAAAACTGTTTTTT.

The chain uses TRBV5-1 and TRBJ2-7, with D possibly being TRBD1 (6 bases). Germline loops: CDR1 SGHRS, CDR2 YFSETQ. This CDR3 contains 14 residues. V lost 4 bases and J 6 bases, leaving 17 bases between the germline ends. The CDR3: CASSLRGPSGEQYF. DNA for the CDR3: TGCGCCAGCAGCCTCAGGGGCCCCTCGGGCGAGCAGTACTTC.

V is TRBV5-5 and J is TRBJ2-6; D remains unclear. The CDR3 spans 17 residues. Germline V gene lookup returns CDR1 SGHKS and CDR2 YYEKEE (reference sequence). Trimming shortened V by 0 bases and J by 0 bases, and 10 bases separated the two germline ends. This CDR3 is CASSLVEQSSGANVLTF. The CDR3 region has the DNA TGTGCCAGCAGCTTGGTAGAACAGAGCTCTGGGGCCAACGTCCTGACTTTC.